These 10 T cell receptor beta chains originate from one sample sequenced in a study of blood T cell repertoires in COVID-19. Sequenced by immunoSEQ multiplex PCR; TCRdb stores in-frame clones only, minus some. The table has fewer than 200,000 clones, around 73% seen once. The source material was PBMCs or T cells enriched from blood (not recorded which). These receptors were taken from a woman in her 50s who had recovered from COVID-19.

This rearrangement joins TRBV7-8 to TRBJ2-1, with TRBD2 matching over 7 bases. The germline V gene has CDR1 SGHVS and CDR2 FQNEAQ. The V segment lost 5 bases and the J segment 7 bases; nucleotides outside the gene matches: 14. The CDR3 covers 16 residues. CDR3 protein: CASSPQGTTIGNEQFF. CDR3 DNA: TGTGCCAGCAGCCCCCAAGGGACTACGATAGGGAATGAGCAGTTCTTC.

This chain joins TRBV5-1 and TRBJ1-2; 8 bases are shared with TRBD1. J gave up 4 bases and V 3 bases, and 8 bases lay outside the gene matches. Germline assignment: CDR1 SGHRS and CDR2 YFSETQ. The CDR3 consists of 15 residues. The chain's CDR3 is CASSWTTGEAYGYTF. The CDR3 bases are TGCGCCAGCAGCTGGACGACAGGGGAGGCCTATGGCTACACCTTC. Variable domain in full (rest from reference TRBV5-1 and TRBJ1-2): KAGVTQTPRYLIKTRGQQVTLSCSPISGHRSVSWYQQTPGQGLQFLFEYFSETQRNKGNFPGRFSGRQFSNSRSEMNVSTLELGDSALYLCASSWTTGEAYGYTFGSGTRLTVV.

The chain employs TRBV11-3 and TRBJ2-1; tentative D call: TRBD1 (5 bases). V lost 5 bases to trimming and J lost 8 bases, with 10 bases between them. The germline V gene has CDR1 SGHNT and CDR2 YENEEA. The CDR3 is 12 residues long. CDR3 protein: CASSPQGYEQFF. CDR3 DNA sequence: TGTGCCAGCAGCCCTCAGGGATATGAGCAGTTCTTC.

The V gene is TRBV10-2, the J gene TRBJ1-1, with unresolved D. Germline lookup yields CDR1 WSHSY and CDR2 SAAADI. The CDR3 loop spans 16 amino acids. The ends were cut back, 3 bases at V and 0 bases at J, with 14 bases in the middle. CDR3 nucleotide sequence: TGCGCCAGCAGTGAAATCCCACACCTCTTGAACACTGAAGCTTTCTTT. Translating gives CASSEIPHLLNTEAFF.

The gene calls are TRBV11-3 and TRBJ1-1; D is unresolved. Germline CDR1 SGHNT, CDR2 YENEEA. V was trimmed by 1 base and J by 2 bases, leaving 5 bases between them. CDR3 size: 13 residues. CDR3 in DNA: TGTGCCAGCAGCTTAGGAGGTAACACTGAAGCTTTCTTT. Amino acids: CASSLGGNTEAFF.

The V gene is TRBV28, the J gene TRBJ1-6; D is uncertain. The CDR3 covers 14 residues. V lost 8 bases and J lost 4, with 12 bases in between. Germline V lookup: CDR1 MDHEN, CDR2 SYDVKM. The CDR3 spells CASAKNSYNSPLHF. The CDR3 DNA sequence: TGTGCCAGCGCCAAAAACAGTTATAATTCACCCCTCCACTTT.

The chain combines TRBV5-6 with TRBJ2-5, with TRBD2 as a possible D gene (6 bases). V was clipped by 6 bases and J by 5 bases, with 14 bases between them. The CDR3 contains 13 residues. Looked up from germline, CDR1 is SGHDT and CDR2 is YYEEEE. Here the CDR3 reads CASNVAAGETQYF. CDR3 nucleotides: TGTGCCAGCAACGTAGCGGCGGGGGAGACCCAGTACTTC.

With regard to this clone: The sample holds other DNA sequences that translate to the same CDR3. The CDR3 DNA sequence: TGTGCCAGCAAGAGGACGGGACTCAACACCGGGGAGCTGTTTTTT. Translating it yields CASKRTGLNTGELFF. This chain connects TRBV6-5 to TRBJ2-2, with a possible D match to TRBD2 (6 bases). The germline V gene encodes CDR1 MNHEY and CDR2 SVGAGI. The CDR3 runs to 15 residues. The germline V and J ends were trimmed by 7 bases and 2 bases, with 14 bases remaining between them.

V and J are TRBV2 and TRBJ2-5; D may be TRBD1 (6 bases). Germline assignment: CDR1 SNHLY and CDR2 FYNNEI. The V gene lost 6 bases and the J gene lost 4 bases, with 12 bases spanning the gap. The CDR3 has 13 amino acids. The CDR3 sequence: CASRLDRTETQYF. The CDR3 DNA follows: TGTGCCAGCAGACTCGACAGGACAGAGACCCAGTACTTC.

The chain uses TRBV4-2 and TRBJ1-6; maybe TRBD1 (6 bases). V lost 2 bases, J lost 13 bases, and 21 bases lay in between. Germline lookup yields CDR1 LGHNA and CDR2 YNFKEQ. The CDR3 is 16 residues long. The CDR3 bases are TGTGCCAGCAGCCAAAGGGGATTCAAGGACAGATCTCCCCTCCACTTT. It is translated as CASSQRGFKDRSPLHF.